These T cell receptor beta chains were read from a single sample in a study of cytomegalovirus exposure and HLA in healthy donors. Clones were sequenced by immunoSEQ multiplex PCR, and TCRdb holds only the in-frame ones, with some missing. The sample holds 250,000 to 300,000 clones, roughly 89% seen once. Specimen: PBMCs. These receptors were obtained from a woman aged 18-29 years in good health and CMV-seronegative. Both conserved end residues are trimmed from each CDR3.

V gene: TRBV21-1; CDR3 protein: ASSRLCWSGGDSPLH
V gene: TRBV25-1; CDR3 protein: ASSEFSGGRTEAF
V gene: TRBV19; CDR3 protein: ASSTDRVWYQPQH
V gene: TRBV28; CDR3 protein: ASSLGVGTEAF
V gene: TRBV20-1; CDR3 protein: SAGRGETQY
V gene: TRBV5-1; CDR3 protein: ASSLGAPNTGELF
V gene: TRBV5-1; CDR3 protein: ASSSGGPRTGELF
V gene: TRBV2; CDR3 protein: ASSAAVRLF
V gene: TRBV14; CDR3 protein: ASSRQGGNEQF
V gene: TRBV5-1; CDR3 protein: ASSLARDRAMTGELF
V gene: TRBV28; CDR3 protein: ASSREGAVGQPQH
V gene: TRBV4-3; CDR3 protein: ASSQDPGGDEQF
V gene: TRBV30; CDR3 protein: AWSVGLNTDTQY
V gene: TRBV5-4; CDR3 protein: ASSPGDRPYEQY
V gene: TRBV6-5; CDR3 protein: ASSYSNTNQPQH
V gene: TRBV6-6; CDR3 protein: ASKKSGEGYEQY
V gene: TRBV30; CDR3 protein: AWSMGPETQY
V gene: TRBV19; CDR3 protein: ATSKGLGQPQH
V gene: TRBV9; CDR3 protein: ASSVGASGSRADTQY
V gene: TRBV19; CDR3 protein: ASRDRGSNQPQH
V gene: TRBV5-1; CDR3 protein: ASSWRTGGEETQY
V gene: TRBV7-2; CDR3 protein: ASSWGSAKSDQPQH
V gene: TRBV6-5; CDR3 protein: ASRPPTGRNEQF
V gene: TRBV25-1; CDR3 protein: ASSYGEVGIQY
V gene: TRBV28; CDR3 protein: ASSLKQGAYQPQH
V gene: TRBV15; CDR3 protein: ATSSGTGYGANVLT
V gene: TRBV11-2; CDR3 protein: ASSLEPGNSPLH
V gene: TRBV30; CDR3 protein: AWSDASGTQY
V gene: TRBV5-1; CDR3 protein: ASSLATTGAKTEAF
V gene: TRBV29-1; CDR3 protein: SVETGTGYEQY
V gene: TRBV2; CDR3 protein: ASSRLAGGFQETQY
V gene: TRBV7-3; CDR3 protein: ASSPFGGSTDTQY
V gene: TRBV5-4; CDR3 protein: ASSLRQGVTEAF
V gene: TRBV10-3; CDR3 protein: AISRMDRSYEQY
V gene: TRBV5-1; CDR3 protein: ASSTGTPRDNEQF
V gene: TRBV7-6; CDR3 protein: ASSSGQGLETF
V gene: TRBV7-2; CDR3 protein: ASSSSAGYTEAF
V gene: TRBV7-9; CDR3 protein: ASSSPGPRVQETQY
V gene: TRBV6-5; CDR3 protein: ASSQGRYRETQY
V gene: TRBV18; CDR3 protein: ASSPLGGQNNSPLH
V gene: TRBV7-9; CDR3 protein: ASSLGRGGDEQY
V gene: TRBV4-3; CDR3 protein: ASSQFYSSYNEQF
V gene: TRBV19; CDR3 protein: ASSLQGRLPGNEQF
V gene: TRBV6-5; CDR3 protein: ASRLSDREVYEQY
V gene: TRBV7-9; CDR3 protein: ASSSNNQPQH
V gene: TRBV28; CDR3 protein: ASSLTNTDTQY